This TCR beta chain was recorded in a study of T cell repertoires in ileal Crohn's disease. In its sample, this clone was seen once. Its antigen is not identified. Profiled with immunoSEQ multiplex PCR; TCRdb holds only in-frame clones, not every one. This sample has a few thousand clones, with roughly four fifths found just once. The CDR3 is made up of 15 amino acids. The germline CDR1 and CDR2 sequences are LGHNA and YSLEER. V was shortened by 2 bases and J by 6 bases, with 16 bases between the two germline ends. Study-wide points: Active smokers at surgery had more clonal expansions than non-smokers. Every patient over 26.8% clonality showed endoscopic recurrence.

Eligibility required adulthood, ileal or ileocolonic Crohn's disease and indicated ileocolonic resection. Source material: ileal tissue. The chain employs TRBV4-3 and TRBJ1-1; unclear D gene. This TCR was sampled from an adult with Crohn's disease. CDR3 sequence reads: CASSQSSRSRAEAFF. The CDR3 DNA is TGCGCCAGCAGCCAATCGTCGCGTAGTCGGGCTGAAGCTTTCTTT.